This entry is about one T cell receptor (beta chain). Assay: immunoSEQ multiplex PCR; the TCRdb copy retains only in-frame clones and omits some. The data show about 120,000 clones, around 87% seen once. This specimen comes from a study of OX40 agonist ivuxolimab in advanced cancers. The wider study: Partial responses were seen in three patients, one with hepatocellular carcinoma and two with cutaneous melanoma.

Blood got drawn at baseline, again on cycle 4 day 1, and then on cycle 7 day 1. Trimming took 2 bases from V and 3 from J; bases not matched to a gene: 6. This CDR3 has 15 residues. CDR1 MNHEY and CDR2 SMNVEV come from the germline V gene (reference sequence). The clonotype comes from an adult with an advanced solid tumor such as melanoma, head and neck, liver or kidney cancer. This chain links TRBV27 with TRBJ2-7; TRBD2 agrees at 8 bases. The sequencing used CD4+ or CD8+ T cells sorted from blood, collected in a trial of the OX40 agonist ivuxolimab. The CDR3 DNA follows: TGTGCCAGCAGTTTACGGGAGGGATTGGGCTACGAGCAGTACTTC. Translation: CASSLREGLGYEQYF.